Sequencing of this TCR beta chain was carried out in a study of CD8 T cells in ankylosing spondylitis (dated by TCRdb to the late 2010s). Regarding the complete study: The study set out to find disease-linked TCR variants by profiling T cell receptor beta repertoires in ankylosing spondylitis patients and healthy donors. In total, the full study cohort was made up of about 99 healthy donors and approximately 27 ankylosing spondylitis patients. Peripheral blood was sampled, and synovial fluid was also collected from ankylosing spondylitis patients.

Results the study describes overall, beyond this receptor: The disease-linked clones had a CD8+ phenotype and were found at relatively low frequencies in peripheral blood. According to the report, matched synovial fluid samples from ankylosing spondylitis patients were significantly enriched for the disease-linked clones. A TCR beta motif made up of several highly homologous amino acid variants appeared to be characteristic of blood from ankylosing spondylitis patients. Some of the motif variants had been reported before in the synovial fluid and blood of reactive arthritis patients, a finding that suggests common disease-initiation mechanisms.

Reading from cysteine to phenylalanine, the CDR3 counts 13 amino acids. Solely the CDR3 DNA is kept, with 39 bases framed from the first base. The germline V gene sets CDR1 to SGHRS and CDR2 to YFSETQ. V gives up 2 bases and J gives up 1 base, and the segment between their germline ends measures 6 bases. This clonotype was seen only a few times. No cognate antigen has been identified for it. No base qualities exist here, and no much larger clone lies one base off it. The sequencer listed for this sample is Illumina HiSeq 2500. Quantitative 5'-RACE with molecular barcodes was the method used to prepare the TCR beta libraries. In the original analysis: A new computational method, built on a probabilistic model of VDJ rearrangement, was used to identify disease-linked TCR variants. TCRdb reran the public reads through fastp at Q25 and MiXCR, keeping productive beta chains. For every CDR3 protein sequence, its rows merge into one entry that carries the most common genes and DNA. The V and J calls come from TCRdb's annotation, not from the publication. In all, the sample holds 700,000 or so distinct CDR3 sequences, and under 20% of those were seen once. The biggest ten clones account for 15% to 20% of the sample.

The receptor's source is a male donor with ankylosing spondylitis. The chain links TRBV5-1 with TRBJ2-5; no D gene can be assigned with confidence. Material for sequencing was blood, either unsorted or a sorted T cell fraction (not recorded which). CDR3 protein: CASSFNPQETQYF. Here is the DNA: TGCGCCAGCAGCTTTAACCCCCAAGAGACCCAGTACTTC.